What follows is one T cell receptor beta chain and its context. The table came from immunoSEQ multiplex PCR; TCRdb's copy has only in-frame clones and leaves some out. The sample has fewer than 6,000 clones, more than 75% seen once. These data belong to a study of tumor T cells in aggressive B-cell lymphoma. Source material: tumor tissue. This receptor was taken from an adult with diffuse large B cell lymphoma.

The CDR3 spells CASSRGGPGAVEETQYF. CDR3 bases: TGTGCCAGCAGTAGGGGGGGTCCGGGGGCGGTCGAAGAGACCCAGTACTTC. V is TRBV5-4 and J is TRBJ2-5, with TRBD2 as a possible D gene (7 bases). The CDR3 sequence is 17 residues long. Germline values: CDR1 SGHNT, CDR2 YYREEE (reference sequence). V was trimmed by 5 bases and J by 3 bases, leaving 23 bases between them. Looking up the rest from reference TRBV5-4 and TRBJ2-5 gives the full variable domain: ETGVTQSPTHLIKTRGQQVTLRCSSQSGHNTVSWYQQALGQGPQFIFQYYREEENGRGNFPPRFSGLQFPNYSSELNVNALELDDSALYLCASSRGGPGAVEETQYFGPGTRLLVL.